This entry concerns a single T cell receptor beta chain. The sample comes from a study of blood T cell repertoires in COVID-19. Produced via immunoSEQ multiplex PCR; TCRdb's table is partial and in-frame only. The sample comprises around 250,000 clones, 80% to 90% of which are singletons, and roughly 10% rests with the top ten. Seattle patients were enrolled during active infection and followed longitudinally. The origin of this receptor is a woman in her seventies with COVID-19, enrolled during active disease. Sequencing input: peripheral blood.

The CDR3 protein is CVSGGDTQYF. The CDR3, as DNA: TGTGTTAGCGGTGGGGATACGCAGTATTTT. This rearrangement joins TRBV28 to TRBJ2-3, with D possibly being TRBD2 (6 bases). Germline loops: CDR1 MDHEN, CDR2 SYDVKM. This CDR3 has 10 residues.